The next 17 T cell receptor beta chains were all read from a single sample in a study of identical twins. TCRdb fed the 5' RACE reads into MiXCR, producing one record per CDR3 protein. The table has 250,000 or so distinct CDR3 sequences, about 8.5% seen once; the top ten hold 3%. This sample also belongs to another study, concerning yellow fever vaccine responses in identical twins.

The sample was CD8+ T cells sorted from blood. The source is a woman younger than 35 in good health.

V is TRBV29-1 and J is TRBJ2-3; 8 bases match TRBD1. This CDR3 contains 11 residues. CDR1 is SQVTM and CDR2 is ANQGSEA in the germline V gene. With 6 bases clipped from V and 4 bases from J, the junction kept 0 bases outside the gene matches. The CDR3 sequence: CSVTGADTQYF. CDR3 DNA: TGCAGCGTGACAGGGGCAGATACGCAGTATTTT.

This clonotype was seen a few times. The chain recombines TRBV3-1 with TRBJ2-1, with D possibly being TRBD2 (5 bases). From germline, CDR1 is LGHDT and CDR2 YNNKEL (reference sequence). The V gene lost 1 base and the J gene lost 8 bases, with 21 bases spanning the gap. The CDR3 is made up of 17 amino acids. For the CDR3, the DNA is TGTGCCAGCAGCCAAGTTTGGGCTAGCTCTCGATTTGATGAGCAGTTCTTC. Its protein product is CASSQVWASSRFDEQFF.

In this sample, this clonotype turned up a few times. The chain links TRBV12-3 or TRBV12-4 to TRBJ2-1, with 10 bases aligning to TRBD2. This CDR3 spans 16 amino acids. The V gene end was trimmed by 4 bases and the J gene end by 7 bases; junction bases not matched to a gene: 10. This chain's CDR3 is CASSWGEGSGGNEQFF. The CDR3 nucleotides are TGTGCCAGCAGTTGGGGGGAAGGTAGCGGGGGGAATGAGCAGTTCTTC.

DNA of the CDR3: TGTGCCAGCAGTCAACCTACCGGGACTACCGAGATTTACGAGCAGTACTTC. Translating gives CASSQPTGTTEIYEQYF. The chain couples TRBV28 to TRBJ2-7; TRBD2 aligns across 7 bases. The CDR3 has 17 residues. CDR1 and CDR2 (germline): MDHEN, SYDVKM. V lost 5 bases, J lost 4 bases, and 17 bases stayed unmatched. The entire variable domain, with the rest obtained from reference TRBV28 and TRBJ2-7, is as follows: DVKVTQSSRYLVKRTGEKVFLECVQDMDHENMFWYRQDPGLGLRLIYFSYDVKMKEKGDIPEGYSVSREKKERFSLILESASTNQTSMYLCASSQPTGTTEIYEQYFGPGTRLTVT.

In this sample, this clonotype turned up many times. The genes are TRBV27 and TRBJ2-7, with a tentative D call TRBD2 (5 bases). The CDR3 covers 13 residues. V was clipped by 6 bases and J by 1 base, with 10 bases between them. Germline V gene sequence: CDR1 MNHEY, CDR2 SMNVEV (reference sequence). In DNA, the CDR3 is TGTGCCAGCAGCTTCCGGGGTTCCTACGAGCAGTACTTC. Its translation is CASSFRGSYEQYF.

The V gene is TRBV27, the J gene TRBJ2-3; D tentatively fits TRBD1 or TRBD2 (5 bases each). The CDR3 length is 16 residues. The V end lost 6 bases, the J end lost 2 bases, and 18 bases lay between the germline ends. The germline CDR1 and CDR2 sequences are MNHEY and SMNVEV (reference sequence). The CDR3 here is CASRSTPGPHTDTQYF. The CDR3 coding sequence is TGTGCCAGCAGATCTACGCCGGGACCGCACACAGATACGCAGTATTTT.

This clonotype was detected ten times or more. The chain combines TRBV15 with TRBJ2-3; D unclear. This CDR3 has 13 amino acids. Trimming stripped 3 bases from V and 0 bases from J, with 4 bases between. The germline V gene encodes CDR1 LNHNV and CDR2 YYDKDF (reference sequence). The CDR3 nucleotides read TGTGCCACCAGCAGTGTCAGCACAGATACGCAGTATTTT. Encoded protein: CATSSVSTDTQYF.

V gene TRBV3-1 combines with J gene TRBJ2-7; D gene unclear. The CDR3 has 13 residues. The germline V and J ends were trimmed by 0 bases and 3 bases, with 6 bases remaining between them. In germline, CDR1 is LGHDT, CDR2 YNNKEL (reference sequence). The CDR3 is CASSQDYGYEQYF. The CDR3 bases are TGTGCCAGCAGCCAAGATTACGGCTACGAGCAGTACTTC.

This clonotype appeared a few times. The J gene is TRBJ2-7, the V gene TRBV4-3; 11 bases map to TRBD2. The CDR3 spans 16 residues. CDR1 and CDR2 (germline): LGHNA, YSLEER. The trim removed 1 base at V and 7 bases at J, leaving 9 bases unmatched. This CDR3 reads CASSQGFNVAGGEQYF. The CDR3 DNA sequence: TGCGCCAGCAGCCAAGGGTTCAATGTAGCGGGAGGGGAGCAGTACTTC.

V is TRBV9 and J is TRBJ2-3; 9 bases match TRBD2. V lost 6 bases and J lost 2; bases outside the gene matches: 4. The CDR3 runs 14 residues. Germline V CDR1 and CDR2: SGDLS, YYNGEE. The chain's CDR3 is CASTSGGNTDTQYF. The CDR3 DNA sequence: TGTGCCAGCACAAGCGGGGGGAACACAGATACGCAGTATTTT.

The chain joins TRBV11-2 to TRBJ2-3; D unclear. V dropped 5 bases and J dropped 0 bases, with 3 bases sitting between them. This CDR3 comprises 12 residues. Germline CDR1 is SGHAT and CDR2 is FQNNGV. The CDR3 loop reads CASSASTDTQYF. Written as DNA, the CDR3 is TGTGCCAGCAGCGCCAGCACAGATACGCAGTATTTT.

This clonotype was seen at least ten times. CDR3 coding DNA: TGCGCCAGCAGCTTGGTAATAGGGACCGAGACCCAGTACTTC. Amino acids: CASSLVIGTETQYF. V and J are TRBV5-1 and TRBJ2-5; perhaps D is TRBD1 or TRBD2 (5 bases each). Germline CDR1 reads SGHRS; CDR2 reads YFSETQ. The CDR3 extends over 14 amino acids. The germline V and J ends were trimmed by 0 bases and 5 bases, with 11 bases remaining between them. Looking up the rest from reference TRBV5-1 and TRBJ2-5 gives the full variable domain: KAGVTQTPRYLIKTRGQQVTLSCSPISGHRSVSWYQQTPGQGLQFLFEYFSETQRNKGNFPGRFSGRQFSNSRSEMNVSTLELGDSALYLCASSLVIGTETQYFGPGTRLLVL.

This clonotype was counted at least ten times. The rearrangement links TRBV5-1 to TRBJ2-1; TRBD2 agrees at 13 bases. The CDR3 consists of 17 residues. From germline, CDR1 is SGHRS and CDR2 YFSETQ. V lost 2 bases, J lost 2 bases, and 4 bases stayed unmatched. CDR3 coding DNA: TGCGCCAGCAGCTTCGGACTAGCGGGAGTTGCCTACAATGAGCAGTTCTTC. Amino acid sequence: CASSFGLAGVAYNEQFF.

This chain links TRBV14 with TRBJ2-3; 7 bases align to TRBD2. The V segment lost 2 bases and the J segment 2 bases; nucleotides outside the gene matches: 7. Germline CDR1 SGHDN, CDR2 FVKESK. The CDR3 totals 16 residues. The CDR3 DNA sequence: TGTGCCAGCAGCCAAATCAGCGGGACTCTCACAGATACGCAGTATTTT. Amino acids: CASSQISGTLTDTQYF. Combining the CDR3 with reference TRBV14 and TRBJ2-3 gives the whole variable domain EAGVTQFPSHSVIEKGQTVTLRCDPISGHDNLYWYRRVMGKEIKFLLHFVKESKQDESGMPNNRFLAERTGGTYSTLKVQPAELEDSGVYFCASSQISGTLTDTQYFGPGTRLTVL.

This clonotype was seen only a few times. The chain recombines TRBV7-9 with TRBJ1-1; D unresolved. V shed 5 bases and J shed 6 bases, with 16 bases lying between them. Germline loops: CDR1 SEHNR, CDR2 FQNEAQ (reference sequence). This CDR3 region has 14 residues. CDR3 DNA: TGTGCCAGCAGCGTTACAAATAGTGAGTCTGAAGCTTTCTTT. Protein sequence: CASSVTNSESEAFF.

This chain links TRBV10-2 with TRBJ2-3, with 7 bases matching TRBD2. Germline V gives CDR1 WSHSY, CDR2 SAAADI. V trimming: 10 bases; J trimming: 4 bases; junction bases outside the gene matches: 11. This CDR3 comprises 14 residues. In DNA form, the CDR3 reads TGCGCCACGAACGGTCTGGGAGGGGCAGATACGCAGTATTTT. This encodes CATNGLGGADTQYF.

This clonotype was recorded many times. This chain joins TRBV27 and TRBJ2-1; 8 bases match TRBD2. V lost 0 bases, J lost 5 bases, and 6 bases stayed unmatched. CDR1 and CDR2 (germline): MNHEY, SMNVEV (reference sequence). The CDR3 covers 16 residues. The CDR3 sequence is CASSLSGTRGNNEQFF. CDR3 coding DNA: TGTGCCAGCAGTTTATCGGGGACTAGGGGCAACAATGAGCAGTTCTTC.